Shown below are 16 T cell receptor beta chains from a single sample sequenced in a study of shared clonotypes between healthy human individuals. Only in-frame clones appear in the TCRdb table, and some are missing; sequencing was by immunoSEQ multiplex PCR. The repertoire holds more than 550,000 clones, with roughly two thirds as singletons. Sequencing used memory CD4+ T cells sorted from blood. The subset: CD45RA-negative fraction. These receptors all come from a woman in her thirties in good health.

The rearrangement links TRBV28 to TRBJ1-2; 8 bases fit TRBD1. The germline CDR1 and CDR2 sequences are MDHEN and SYDVKM. Losses at the gene ends were 8 bases for V and 6 bases for J; bases not matched to a gene: 11. The CDR3 loop spans 14 amino acids. CDR3 coding DNA: TGTGCCAGCGAACGACAGGGGTTTGAGGATGGCTACACCTTC. It codes for CASERQGFEDGYTF.

The J gene is TRBJ2-1, the V gene TRBV28, with 12 bases matching TRBD2. Germline-derived CDR1 and CDR2 are MDHEN and SYDVKM. V shed 5 bases and J 1 base; nucleotides not matched to a gene: 0. The CDR3 consists of 15 residues. This CDR3 reads CASSLAGGSYNEQFF. The CDR3 DNA reads as TGTGCCAGCAGTCTAGCGGGAGGGTCCTACAATGAGCAGTTCTTC.

Concerning this clone itself: This CDR3 is also generated by other DNA sequences in the sample. This chain joins TRBV28 and TRBJ1-2, with D maybe TRBD1 (5 bases). The CDR3 sequence is 13 residues long. The germline V gene has CDR1 MDHEN and CDR2 SYDVKM. Trimming took 6 bases from V and 2 from J, leaving 10 bases between them. CDR3 DNA sequence: TGTGCCAGCAGCCTGGGACTGAACTATGGCTACACCTTC. Its protein product is CASSLGLNYGYTF.

V gene TRBV4-1 combines with J gene TRBJ2-5; D ambiguous. The closer fit of TRBJ2-7 to the DNA end suggests the J call may be wrong. The CDR3 spans 13 residues. Germline assignment: CDR1 MGHRA and CDR2 YSYEKL. CDR3 DNA sequence: TGCGCCAGCAGCCTCGATAGTACCTACGAGCAGTACTTC. The encoded protein is CASSLDSTYEQYF.

A few counts support this clone. V gene TRBV7-2 combines with J gene TRBJ1-4, with D hard to call. Trimming stripped 1 base from V and 9 bases from J, with 15 bases between. The CDR3 runs to 15 residues. Germline values: CDR1 SGHTA, CDR2 FQGNSA. CDR3: CASSLGSSGGKKLFF. Written as DNA, the CDR3 is TGTGCCAGCAGCTTAGGGAGCTCGGGCGGTAAAAAACTGTTTTTT.

This chain connects TRBV27 to TRBJ2-7, with D possibly called TRBD1 or TRBD2 (6 bases each). Trimming removed 5 bases at V and 7 bases at J, with 24 bases between. Germline V CDR1 and CDR2: MNHEY, SMNVEV (reference sequence). This CDR3 has 16 residues. The CDR3 sequence is CASSPDDRPRGREQYF. The CDR3 DNA follows: TGTGCCAGCAGTCCCGACGACAGGCCCCGGGGGAGAGAGCAGTACTTC.

This chain connects TRBV19 to TRBJ2-2; TRBD2 aligns across 9 bases. This CDR3 region has 15 residues. V lost 5 bases, J lost 4 bases, and 5 bases stayed unmatched. Germline V gene data show CDR1 as LNHDA and CDR2 as SQIVND (reference sequence). The CDR3 here is CASSSPGLATGELFF. CDR3 in DNA: TGTGCCAGTAGTTCTCCGGGACTAGCCACCGGGGAGCTGTTTTTT.

The chain combines TRBV28 with TRBJ1-5; 8 bases match TRBD1. The CDR3 extends over 18 amino acids. Germline V gives CDR1 MDHEN, CDR2 SYDVKM. The junction had 9 bases not matched to a gene; V was cut back by 2 bases and J by 0 bases. The CDR3 DNA sequence: TGTGCCAGCAGTTTAGGGAGGACAGGGCTATATAGCAATCAGCCCCAGCATTTT. It yields the protein CASSLGRTGLYSNQPQHF. The whole variable domain, filled in from reference TRBV28 and TRBJ1-5, reads DVKVTQSSRYLVKRTGEKVFLECVQDMDHENMFWYRQDPGLGLRLIYFSYDVKMKEKGDIPEGYSVSREKKERFSLILESASTNQTSMYLCASSLGRTGLYSNQPQHFGDGTRLSIL.

The V gene is TRBV27, the J gene TRBJ1-5; 7 bases are a match to TRBD1. This CDR3 comprises 14 residues. The germline CDR1 and CDR2 sequences are MNHEY and SMNVEV (reference sequence). J was trimmed by 4 bases and V by 6 bases; bases with no gene match: 6. As DNA, the CDR3 is TGTGCCAGCAGCCCCGACAGGGCGAATCAGCCCCAGCATTTT. This translates into CASSPDRANQPQHF.

The chain couples TRBV6-5 to TRBJ2-1, with D possibly TRBD1 on 6 matching bases. The V end lost 6 bases, the J end lost 4 bases, and 16 bases lay between the germline ends. Germline V CDR1 and CDR2: MNHEY, SVGAGI. The CDR3 extends over 15 amino acids. For the CDR3, the DNA is TGTGCCAGCAGCCCCAGCCCAGGGGATTACAATGAGCAGTTCTTC. Amino acid sequence: CASSPSPGDYNEQFF.

On this clone: Other nucleotide sequences in the sample specify the same CDR3. Written as DNA, the CDR3 is TGTGCCAGCAGGCAGGACTCCTACGAGCAGTACTTC. This translates into CASRQDSYEQYF. The V call is TRBV2, the J call TRBJ2-7, with D hard to call. Germline V gene sequence: CDR1 SNHLY, CDR2 FYNNEI. This CDR3 has 12 amino acids. Trimming took 6 bases from V and 0 from J, leaving 6 bases between them.

The CDR3 loop is CASSQLGLSGELFF. CDR3 sequence (DNA): TGTGCCAGCAGCCAACTGGGACTTTCCGGGGAGCTGTTTTTT. The chain recombines TRBV4-2 with TRBJ2-2, with D maybe TRBD2 (6 bases). Trimming took off 2 bases at V and 6 bases at J, with 10 bases between the two ends. Germline V gene sequence: CDR1 LGHNA, CDR2 YNFKEQ. The CDR3 runs to 14 residues.

A single count supports this clone. J is TRBJ2-2 and V is TRBV7-2; D could derive from TRBD1 or TRBD2 (6 bases each). The germline CDR1 and CDR2 sequences are SGHTA and FQGNSA. This CDR3 is built from 16 residues. Trimming shortened V by 3 bases and J by 4 bases, and 15 bases separated the two germline ends. CDR3 residues: CASSFGASGATGELFF. DNA of the CDR3: TGTGCCAGCAGCTTTGGAGCTTCGGGGGCCACCGGGGAGCTGTTTTTT.

This sequence joins TRBV7-5 and TRBJ2-1; TRBD1, the table's D call, lacks a check against the DNA. TRBV7-5 is a known pseudogene. The CDR3 sequence is 17 residues long. In nucleotides, the CDR3 is TGTGTCAGAAGCTTGGCAGAAGGCCAGGTACTCTACAATGAGCAGTTCTTC. This translates into CVRSLAEGQVLYNEQFF.

This clone has only a few counts. This chain links TRBV7-3 with TRBJ1-2, with D maybe TRBD1 (5 bases). Germline loops: CDR1 SGHTA, CDR2 FQGTGA. CDR3 length: 13 amino acids. V was cut by 5 bases and J by 8 bases, with 15 bases left in between. The CDR3 here is CASSRQGLDGYTF. The CDR3 region has the DNA TGTGCCAGCAGCCGCCAGGGTCTAGACGGCTACACCTTC. Drawing the rest from reference TRBV7-3 and TRBJ1-2, the complete variable domain is GAGVSQTPSNKVTEKGKYVELRCDPISGHTALYWYRQSLGQGPEFLIYFQGTGAADDSGLPNDRFFAVRPEGSVSTLKIQRTERGDSAVYLCASSRQGLDGYTFGSGTRLTVV.

J is TRBJ2-2 and V is TRBV6-1, with D perhaps matching TRBD1 (6 bases). The germline V gene encodes CDR1 MNHNS and CDR2 SASEGT. The CDR3 is 16 amino acids. V was clipped by 4 bases and J by 6 bases, with 18 bases between them. The CDR3 nucleotides read TGTGCCAGCAGTGTCCACCAGGGGACCGGCTCCGGGGAGCTGTTTTTT. This sequence encodes CASSVHQGTGSGELFF.